Below are 21 T cell receptor beta chains sequenced from a single sample in a study of blood T cells in healthy people across ages. Sample-barcoded 5' priming and a J-beta primer mix drove a second PCR of about 6 to 12 cycles. TCRdb reanalysed the 5' RACE reads using MiXCR and keeps one entry per CDR3 protein. Among over 1,200,000 distinct CDR3 sequences listed, roughly 59% were seen once. The sequencing sample was made of blood. The receptors here all came from a man in his late teens or twenties in good health.

This clonotype was detected only a few times. The chain combines TRBV27 with TRBJ2-7; 9 bases agree with TRBD1. The germline gives CDR1 MNHEY, CDR2 SMNVEV (reference sequence). This CDR3 has 15 residues. Losses at the gene ends were 5 bases for V and 7 bases for J; bases not matched to a gene: 12. The CDR3 protein is CASSPRDRALGEQYF. The CDR3 DNA reads TGTGCCAGCAGTCCCCGGGACAGGGCACTTGGGGAGCAGTACTTC.

This rearrangement joins TRBV27 to TRBJ1-4, with D perhaps matching TRBD1 (6 bases). The CDR3 extends over 14 amino acids. Germline loops: CDR1 MNHEY, CDR2 SMNVEV (reference sequence). V was cut by 8 bases and J by 6 bases, with 16 bases left in between. For the CDR3, the DNA is TGTGCCAGCGGAGGGGGGAGCAGCCATGAAAAACTGTTTTTT. Translation: CASGGGSSHEKLFF.

The sample holds a few counts of this clonotype. This chain's CDR3 is CASNKDRPSYNEQFF. CDR3 nucleotides: TGTGCCAGCAACAAGGACAGGCCCTCCTACAATGAGCAGTTCTTC. The gene calls are TRBV27 and TRBJ2-1; 7 bases match TRBD1. Unmatched junction bases numbered 6, after V lost 7 bases and J lost 0 bases. The CDR3 spans 15 residues. Germline-derived CDR1 and CDR2 are MNHEY and SMNVEV (reference sequence).

The gene calls are TRBV27 and TRBJ1-5, with TRBD1 as a possible D gene (6 bases). The CDR3 extends over 14 amino acids. Germline CDR1 and CDR2: MNHEY and SMNVEV (reference sequence). Trimming took off 6 bases at V and 2 bases at J, with 11 bases between the two ends. CDR3 loop: CASRHREGNQPQHF. CDR3 sequence (DNA): TGTGCCAGCAGACACAGGGAGGGCAATCAGCCCCAGCATTTT.

V gene TRBV18 combines with J gene TRBJ2-5; perhaps TRBD1 as D (6 bases). The CDR3 sequence is 15 residues long. Germline loops: CDR1 KGHSH, CDR2 LQKENI. The V and J ends lost 5 bases and 11 bases respectively, with 24 bases between them. The CDR3 reads CASSTRTVWNHKQYF. DNA of the CDR3: TGTGCCAGCTCAACTCGGACAGTTTGGAATCACAAGCAGTACTTC.

This clonotype was observed a handful of times. The chain links TRBV5-6 to TRBJ2-7; perhaps TRBD2 as D (6 bases). The assigned J gene may be wrong: the sequence end matches TRBJ2-5 better. The CDR3 extends over 14 amino acids. Germline V gene sequence: CDR1 SGHDT, CDR2 YYEEEE. This chain's CDR3 is CASSYEGTWETQYF. In nucleotides, the CDR3 is TGTGCCAGCAGCTATGAAGGGACTTGGGAGACCCAGTACTTC.

This clonotype was observed a handful of times. J is TRBJ2-5 and V is TRBV10-3; D remains unclear. CDR1 and CDR2 from the germline V gene are ENHRY and SYGVKD. Trimming took off 7 bases at V and 5 bases at J, with 11 bases between the two ends. The CDR3 loop spans 12 amino acids. CDR3 sequence reads: CAIKTEKETQYF. The CDR3 DNA is TGTGCCATCAAGACGGAAAAGGAGACCCAGTACTTC.

The V call is TRBV15, the J call TRBJ2-5, with D maybe TRBD1 (6 bases). From germline, CDR1 is LNHNV and CDR2 YYDKDF (reference sequence). Trimming removed 1 base from V and 2 bases from J, with 17 bases in between. The CDR3 has 17 residues. The CDR3, as DNA: TGTGCCACCAGCAGAGGCCTCTCCGGGACAAATCAAGAGACCCAGTACTTC. Translating it yields CATSRGLSGTNQETQYF. Full variable domain (outside the CDR3, taken from reference TRBV15 and TRBJ2-5): DAMVIQNPRYQVTQFGKPVTLSCSQTLNHNVMYWYQQKSSQAPKLLFHYYDKDFNNEADTPDNFQSRRPNTSFCFLDIRSPGLGDTAMYLCATSRGLSGTNQETQYFGPGTRLLVL.

On this clonotype itself: One junction end does not reproduce the germline sequence, and a read error may be involved. The chain uses TRBV7-6 and TRBJ1-1; D remains unclear. CDR1 is SGHVS, CDR2 FNYEAQ, per germline. The CDR3 runs 14 residues. The CDR3 region has the DNA TGTGCCAGCAGCTTAGGTTCAGCGAACGCTGAAGCTTTCTTT. This codes for CASSLGSANAEAFF.

This clonotype was counted between two and nine times. The chain employs TRBV29-1 and TRBJ2-3, with TRBD2 as a possible D gene (6 bases). CDR1 and CDR2 (germline): SQVTM, ANQGSEA. The V and J ends lost 6 bases and 2 bases respectively, with 18 bases between them. This CDR3 contains 15 residues. The chain's CDR3 is CSVSGVEGFTDTQYF. As DNA, the CDR3 is TGCAGCGTGTCGGGGGTGGAGGGTTTCACAGATACGCAGTATTTT.

This clonotype has just a few counts. The chain combines TRBV20-1 with TRBJ2-1; D ambiguous. Trimming took off 3 bases at V and 0 bases at J, with 6 bases between the two ends. The CDR3 spans 13 residues. CDR1 DFQATT and CDR2 SNEGSKA come from the germline V gene (reference sequence). The CDR3 reads CSASESSYNEQFF. In nucleotides, the CDR3 is TGCAGTGCTAGTGAAAGCTCCTACAATGAGCAGTTCTTC.

This clonotype was observed a handful of times. The V call is TRBV4-2, the J call TRBJ1-6; D remains unclear. Germline CDR1 LGHNA, CDR2 YNFKEQ. V was pared by 0 bases and J by 13 bases, with 7 bases between. This CDR3 has 12 residues. In nucleotides, the CDR3 is TGTGCCAGCAGCCAAGATACGCGTCCCCTCCACTTT. It is translated as CASSQDTRPLHF.

In this sample, this clonotype turned up a few times. V gene TRBV20-1 combines with J gene TRBJ1-5, with D tentatively TRBD1 (5 bases). Looked up from germline, CDR1 is DFQATT and CDR2 is SNEGSKA (reference sequence). CDR3 length: 14 amino acids. The ends were cut back, 7 bases at V and 2 bases at J, with 15 bases in the middle. The CDR3 DNA follows: TGCAGTGGCATTGGGGGGTACGGCAATCAGCCCCAGCATTTT. Translating gives CSGIGGYGNQPQHF.

In its sample, this clonotype was seen many times. The chain carries TRBV7-8 and TRBJ2-3; 11 positions match TRBD2. CDR1 is SGHVS, CDR2 FQNEAQ, per germline. After removal of 0 bases from V and 1 base from J, the junction contained 6 bases not matched to a gene. There are 18 residues in the CDR3. DNA of the CDR3: TGTGCCAGCAGCTTAGCGAGGCTAGCGGGGGGACGCACAGATACGCAGTATTTT. Amino acid sequence: CASSLARLAGGRTDTQYF. Together with reference TRBV7-8 and TRBJ2-3, the CDR3 gives the full variable domain: GAGVSQSPRYKVAKRGQDVALRCDPISGHVSLFWYQQALGQGPEFLTYFQNEAQLDKSGLPSDRFFAERPEGSVSTLKIQRTQQEDSAVYLCASSLARLAGGRTDTQYFGPGTRLTVL.

The chain is built from TRBV4-1 and TRBJ2-6, with TRBD1 matching over 7 bases. Germline values: CDR1 MGHRA, CDR2 YSYEKL. V gave up 1 base and J gave up 4 bases; unmatched junction bases: 4. The CDR3 totals 16 residues. The DNA for the CDR3 is TGCGCCAGCAGCCAAGGACAGGGTACAGGGGCCAACGTCCTGACTTTC. The encoded protein is CASSQGQGTGANVLTF.

V usage is TRBV5-5 and J usage is TRBJ2-1; D not certain. V dropped 0 bases and J dropped 0 bases, with 16 bases sitting between them. Germline values: CDR1 SGHKS, CDR2 YYEKEE (reference sequence). CDR3 length: 18 residues. The CDR3 DNA is TGTGCCAGCAGCTTGGAGGGCCAGATCAGAAGCTCCTACAATGAGCAGTTCTTC. Protein product: CASSLEGQIRSSYNEQFF.

This clonotype appeared once. This chain joins TRBV12-3 or TRBV12-4 and TRBJ2-3, with 7 bases aligning to TRBD2. V lost 4 bases to trimming and J lost 2 bases; unmatched junction nucleotides: 9. The CDR3 is 16 amino acids. CDR3 residues: CASSWESGTTTDTQYF. The CDR3 DNA reads as TGTGCCAGCAGTTGGGAATCCGGGACTACCACAGATACGCAGTATTTT.

V gene TRBV9 combines with J gene TRBJ2-7; 9 bases are a match to TRBD1. Germline trimming cut 0 bases from V and 3 bases from J; bases unmatched to any gene: 4. The CDR3 spans 15 residues. Per germline, CDR1 SGDLS and CDR2 YYNGEE. Here the CDR3 reads CASSVGTGDLYEQYF. Here the CDR3 DNA reads TGTGCCAGCAGCGTAGGGACAGGGGATCTCTACGAGCAGTACTTC.

V and J are TRBV6-5 and TRBJ1-4, with unresolved D. V was clipped by 6 bases and J by 5 bases, with 13 bases between them. Germline values: CDR1 MNHEY, CDR2 SVGAGI. The CDR3 is 14 residues long. CDR3 in amino acids: CASSPQVGNEKLFF. The DNA of the CDR3 is TGTGCCAGCAGCCCCCAGGTGGGGAATGAAAAACTGTTTTTT.

This chain joins TRBV24-1 and TRBJ2-1; a weak D match, TRBD2 (6 bases). This CDR3 has 12 amino acids. The germline V gene has CDR1 KGHDR and CDR2 SFDVKD. Trimming removed 7 bases at V and 15 bases at J, with 18 bases between. CDR3 residues: CATRPPDGGLFF. The CDR3 DNA reads TGTGCCACCAGGCCCCCGGACGGGGGATTGTTCTTC.

This chain uses TRBV6-1 with TRBJ2-2; 11 bases map to TRBD2. Germline-derived CDR1 and CDR2 are MNHNS and SASEGT. With 5 bases clipped from V and 3 bases from J, the junction kept 11 bases outside the gene matches. This CDR3 has 18 residues. The CDR3 DNA sequence: TGTGCCAGCAGTCAGACAGCAACTAGCGGGAGATACACCGGGGAGCTGTTTTTT. Translating it yields CASSQTATSGRYTGELFF.